This TCR beta chain stems from a study of T cells after yellow fever vaccination. The wider study: Preparation of fractions with low cell numbers was performed using SMART-Seq v4 Ultra Low Input. General study results and limits: Abundant bulk-population clonotypes could contaminate the FACS-sorted repertoires.

A universal primer site and UMIs were added as TCR cDNA was made by 5'RACE template switching. TCRdb reprocessed the 5' RACE reads via MiXCR and lists one record per CDR3 protein. The sample has some 200,000 distinct CDR3 sequences, approximately 9.9% seen once. This CDR3 comprises 14 residues. The V gene lost 4 bases and the J gene lost 8 bases, with 15 bases spanning the gap. CDR1 is LGHNA, CDR2 YSLEER, per germline. Many counts were recorded for this clonotype. Its antigen is undetermined. The receptor's source is a man aged 18 to 29 who received the YFV17D yellow fever vaccine. V gene TRBV4-3 combines with J gene TRBJ2-1; maybe TRBD2 (5 bases). The sample consisted of CD8+ T cells sorted from PBMCs, taken 15 days after the yellow fever booster vaccination. In nucleotides, the CDR3 is TGCGCCAGCAGCCCCCCAATGAGGGTCCATGAGCAGTTCTTC. Its translation is CASSPPMRVHEQFF.